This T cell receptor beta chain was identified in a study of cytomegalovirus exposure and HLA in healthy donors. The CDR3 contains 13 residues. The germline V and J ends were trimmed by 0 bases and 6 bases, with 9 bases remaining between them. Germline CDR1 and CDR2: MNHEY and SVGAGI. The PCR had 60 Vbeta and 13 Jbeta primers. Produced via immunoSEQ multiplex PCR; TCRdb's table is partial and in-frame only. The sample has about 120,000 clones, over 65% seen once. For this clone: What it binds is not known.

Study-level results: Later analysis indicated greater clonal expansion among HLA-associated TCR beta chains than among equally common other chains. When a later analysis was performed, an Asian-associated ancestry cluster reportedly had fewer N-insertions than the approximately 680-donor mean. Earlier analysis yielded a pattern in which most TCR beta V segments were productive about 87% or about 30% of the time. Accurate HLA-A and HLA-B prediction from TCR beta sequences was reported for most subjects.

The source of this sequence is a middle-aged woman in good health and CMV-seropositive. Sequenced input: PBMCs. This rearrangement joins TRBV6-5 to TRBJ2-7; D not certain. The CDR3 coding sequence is TGTGCCAGCAGTTACTCCCCGGGTAGCGAGCAGTACTTC. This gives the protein CASSYSPGSEQYF.